A single sample is the source of the 18 T cell receptor beta chains below, sequenced in a study of T cells in Graves' hyperthyroidism and ophthalmopathy. Regions amplified from RNA transcripts were the TCR beta CDR3 regions. The TCR CDR3 first-round RT-PCR relied on the HTBI primer set. TCRdb used MiXCR to reprocess the multiplex PCR reads, holding one entry per CDR3 protein. The table includes a few hundred thousand distinct CDR3 sequences, roughly 18% detected once. The sample was blood. These receptors were collected from a man in his fifties or sixties with Graves' ophthalmopathy.

This clonotype has at least ten counts. This chain joins TRBV5-1 and TRBJ1-1; D unresolved. Germline V CDR1 and CDR2: SGHRS, YFSETQ. The CDR3 consists of 14 residues. The V gene lost 0 bases and the J gene lost 1 base, with 7 bases spanning the gap. CDR3 bases: TGCGCCAGCAGCTTGGAAAGTACGAACACTGAAGCTTTCTTT. This codes for CASSLESTNTEAFF.

On this clonotype itself: A much more abundant neighbour one base away suggests this may be a read error. The chain combines TRBV5-1 with TRBJ2-7; D possibly corresponds to TRBD1 (7 bases). The length of the CDR3 is 15 residues. V was shortened by 1 base and J by 7 bases, with 18 bases between the two germline ends. Looked up from germline, CDR1 is SGHRS and CDR2 is YFSETQ. This CDR3 reads CASSLRIGGGGEQYF. As DNA, the CDR3 is TGCGCCAGCAGCTTGAGAATAGGGGGCGGAGGGGAGCAGTACTTC.

This clonotype was counted only a few times. V gene TRBV7-9 combines with J gene TRBJ1-1; D unclear. The CDR3 length is 14 residues. V lost 1 base to trimming and J lost 5 bases, with 11 bases between them. The germline V gene encodes CDR1 SEHNR and CDR2 FQNEAQ (reference sequence). CDR3 sequence reads: CASSLVGTGTEAFF. The CDR3 coding sequence is TGTGCCAGCAGCTTAGTGGGAACGGGGACTGAAGCTTTCTTT. The complete variable domain, with remaining parts taken from reference TRBV7-9 and TRBJ1-1, reads DTGVSQNPRHKITKRGQNVTFRCDPISEHNRLYWYRQTLGQGPEFLTYFQNEAQLEKSRLLSDRFSAERPKGSFSTLEIQRTEQGDSAMYLCASSLVGTGTEAFFGQGTRLTVV.

This clonotype was seen more than once but under ten times. The chain couples TRBV20-1 to TRBJ2-5; 9 bases line up with TRBD1. This CDR3 has 14 residues. V dropped 0 bases and J dropped 4; count of bases not matched to a gene: 3. Germline CDR1 is DFQATT and CDR2 is SNEGSKA (reference sequence). CDR3 in amino acids: CSAREQGAPETQYF. The CDR3 coding sequence is TGCAGTGCTAGAGAACAGGGGGCTCCAGAGACCCAGTACTTC.

This clonotype was seen many times. The rearrangement joins TRBV2 to TRBJ2-1; TRBD1 aligns across 8 bases. The CDR3 totals 15 residues. Germline loops: CDR1 SNHLY, CDR2 FYNNEI. J lost 2 bases, V lost 5 bases, and 5 bases had no gene match. Written as DNA, the CDR3 is TGTGCCAGCAGTCCCGGGACAGGTACCTACAATGAGCAGTTCTTC. This sequence encodes CASSPGTGTYNEQFF.

This clonotype was found many times. The J gene is TRBJ2-1, the V gene TRBV20-1, with 9 bases that match TRBD2. V shed 6 bases, J shed 0 bases, and the junction held 12 bases outside the gene matches. Germline V lookup: CDR1 DFQATT, CDR2 SNEGSKA (reference sequence). This CDR3 comprises 17 residues. The CDR3 is CSAWGSSGKGSYNEQFF. The CDR3, as DNA: TGCAGTGCCTGGGGGTCTAGCGGGAAGGGCTCCTACAATGAGCAGTTCTTC.

This clonotype was counted ten times or more. The chain recombines TRBV5-1 with TRBJ1-1; no clear D gene. This CDR3 spans 15 amino acids. Germline V gene sequence: CDR1 SGHRS, CDR2 YFSETQ. Trimming left V 4 bases short and J 1 base short, with 14 bases between. In nucleotides, the CDR3 is TGCGCCAGCAGCCTGGGAGGTATATGGAACACTGAAGCTTTCTTT. This translates into CASSLGGIWNTEAFF.

The chain is built from TRBV15 and TRBJ2-5; tentative D call: TRBD2 (6 bases). This CDR3 is 15 amino acids long. Germline V gene sequence: CDR1 LNHNV, CDR2 YYDKDF (reference sequence). The V end lost 3 bases, the J end lost 5 bases, and 16 bases lay between the germline ends. The CDR3 bases are TGTGCCACCAGCAGCGGGAGTCGTGGTTGGGAGACCCAGTACTTC. Protein: CATSSGSRGWETQYF.

The CDR3 DNA is TGTGCCACCAGCAACACGGGGGCCCTCCTCCAAGAGACCCAGTACTTC. Translating gives CATSNTGALLQETQYF. V usage is TRBV15 and J usage is TRBJ2-5; D possibly uses TRBD1 or TRBD2 (6 bases each). Trimming took 4 bases from V and 1 from J, leaving 16 bases between them. This CDR3 is 16 amino acids long. Germline V gives CDR1 LNHNV, CDR2 YYDKDF (reference sequence).

This clonotype has at least ten counts. This chain uses TRBV4-1 with TRBJ1-2, with TRBD1 identical over 12 bases. Germline CDR1 MGHRA, CDR2 YSYEKL. This CDR3 comprises 16 residues. V was clipped by 1 base and J by 5 bases; unmatched bases: 5. The CDR3 sequence: CASSQGDRGLIYGYTF. The CDR3 bases are TGCGCCAGCAGCCAAGGGGACAGGGGGCTGATATATGGCTACACCTTC.

This clonotype appeared many times. V is TRBV28 and J is TRBJ2-7; D remains unclear. This CDR3 spans 14 amino acids. Germline CDR1 is MDHEN and CDR2 is SYDVKM. The ends were cut back, 5 bases at V and 6 bases at J, with 17 bases in the middle. CDR3 in amino acids: CASSLHDRQREQYF. The CDR3 DNA sequence: TGTGCCAGCAGTCTCCACGACCGGCAGCGCGAGCAGTACTTC.

The rearrangement uses TRBV3-1 and TRBJ2-7; 7 positions match TRBD2. CDR3 length: 15 amino acids. CDR1 is LGHDT and CDR2 is YNNKEL in the germline V gene (reference sequence). The V segment lost 1 base and the J segment 3 bases; nucleotides outside the gene matches: 6. The CDR3 DNA follows: TGTGCCAGCAGCCAAGCGGCGGGAGTGGTCTACGAGCAGTACTTC. Amino acid sequence: CASSQAAGVVYEQYF.

V gene TRBV11-3 combines with J gene TRBJ2-2; no reliable D call. The V gene's germline CDR1 is SGHNT and CDR2 YENEEA. Trimming removed 5 bases at V and 5 bases at J, with 9 bases between. CDR3 length equals 13 residues. CDR3 in DNA: TGTGCCAGCAGCCCTGGAGCAACCGGGGAGCTGTTTTTT. Translation: CASSPGATGELFF. Drawing the rest from reference TRBV11-3 and TRBJ2-2, the complete variable domain is EAGVVQSPRYKIIEKKQPVAFWCNPISGHNTLYWYLQNLGQGPELLIRYENEEAVDDSQLPKDRFSAERLKGVDSTLKIQPAELGDSAVYLCASSPGATGELFFGEGSRLTVL.

In this sample, this clonotype turned up many times. The V gene is TRBV7-8, the J gene TRBJ2-2, with D possibly being TRBD2 (6 bases). The CDR3 has 16 amino acids. Trimming stripped 5 bases from V and 0 bases from J, with 13 bases between. Germline V gene lookup returns CDR1 SGHVS and CDR2 FQNEAQ. CDR3 DNA: TGTGCCAGCAGCCCTGGGGGGACCGCGAACACCGGGGAGCTGTTTTTT. It encodes CASSPGGTANTGELFF.

This chain uses TRBV20-1 with TRBJ1-3; D gene unclear. The germline V and J ends were trimmed by 3 bases and 0 bases, with 9 bases remaining between them. The CDR3 sequence is 14 residues long. Per the germline V gene, CDR1 is DFQATT and CDR2 is SNEGSKA (reference sequence). Here the CDR3 DNA reads TGCAGTGCTAGGGACTTTTCCTCTGGAAACACCATATATTTT. Its protein product is CSARDFSSGNTIYF.

This clonotype came up a few times. The V and J genes are TRBV6-1 and TRBJ1-4, with D possibly matching TRBD1 (6 bases). The length of the CDR3 is 17 residues. Germline assignment: CDR1 MNHNS and CDR2 SASEGT. Trimming stripped 5 bases from V and 8 bases from J, with 24 bases between. This CDR3 reads CASSPPEEQGRWEKLFF. DNA for the CDR3: TGTGCCAGCAGTCCACCGGAGGAACAGGGTAGATGGGAAAAACTGTTTTTT.

At least ten counts were recorded for this clonotype. The chain combines TRBV5-5 with TRBJ1-1; 7 bases align to TRBD1. The germline V gene has CDR1 SGHKS and CDR2 YYEKEE (reference sequence). Trimming took 4 bases from V and 4 from J; bases not matched to a gene: 4. This CDR3 comprises 13 residues. The CDR3 DNA reads TGTGCCAGCAGCCGGACAGGCCGCACTGAAGCTTTCTTT. This encodes CASSRTGRTEAFF.

The V and J genes are TRBV12-3 or TRBV12-4 and TRBJ2-7; tentatively, D is TRBD1 or TRBD2 (5 bases each). This CDR3 spans 14 amino acids. Trimming stripped 3 bases from V and 10 bases from J, with 19 bases between. Here the CDR3 DNA reads TGTGCCAGCAGTTTCGAGGGGCCCCTGGGACGACAGTACTTC. It specifies CASSFEGPLGRQYF.